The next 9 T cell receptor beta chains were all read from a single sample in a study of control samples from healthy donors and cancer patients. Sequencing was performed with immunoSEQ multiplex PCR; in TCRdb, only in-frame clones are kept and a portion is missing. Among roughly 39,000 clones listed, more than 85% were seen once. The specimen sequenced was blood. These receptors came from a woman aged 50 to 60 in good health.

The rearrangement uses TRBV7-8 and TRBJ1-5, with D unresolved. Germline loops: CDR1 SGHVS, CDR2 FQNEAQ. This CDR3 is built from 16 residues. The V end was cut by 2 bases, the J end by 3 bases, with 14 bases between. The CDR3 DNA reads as TGTGCCAGCAGCTTAAGGAAGGGAGACCTCAATCAGCCCCAGCATTTT. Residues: CASSLRKGDLNQPQHF.

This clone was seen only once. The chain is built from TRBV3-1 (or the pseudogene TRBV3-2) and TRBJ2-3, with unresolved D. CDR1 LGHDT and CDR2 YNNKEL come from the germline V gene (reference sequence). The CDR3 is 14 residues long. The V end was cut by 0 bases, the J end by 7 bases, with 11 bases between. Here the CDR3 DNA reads TGTGCCAGCAGCCAAGAGACCCTCCCTAATACGCAGTATTTT. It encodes CASSQETLPNTQYF.

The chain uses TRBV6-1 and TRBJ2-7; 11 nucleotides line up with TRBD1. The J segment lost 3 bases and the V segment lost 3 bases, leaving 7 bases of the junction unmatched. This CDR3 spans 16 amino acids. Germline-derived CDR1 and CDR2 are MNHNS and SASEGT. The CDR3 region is CASSDFQGTGGYEQYF. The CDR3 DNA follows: TGTGCCAGCAGTGATTTTCAGGGGACAGGGGGCTACGAGCAGTACTTC.

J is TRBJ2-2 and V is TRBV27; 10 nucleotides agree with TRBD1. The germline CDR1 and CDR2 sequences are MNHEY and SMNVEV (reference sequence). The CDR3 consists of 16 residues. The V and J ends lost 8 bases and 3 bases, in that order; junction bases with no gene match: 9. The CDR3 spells CASRWTGQGYTGELFF. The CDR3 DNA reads TGTGCCAGCCGTTGGACGGGACAGGGGTACACCGGGGAGCTGTTTTTT.

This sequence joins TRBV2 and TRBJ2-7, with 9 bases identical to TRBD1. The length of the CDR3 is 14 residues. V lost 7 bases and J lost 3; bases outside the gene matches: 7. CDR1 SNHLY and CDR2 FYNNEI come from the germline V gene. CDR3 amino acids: CASTTGGGYYEQYF. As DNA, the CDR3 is TGTGCCAGCACAACAGGGGGCGGCTACTACGAGCAGTACTTC.

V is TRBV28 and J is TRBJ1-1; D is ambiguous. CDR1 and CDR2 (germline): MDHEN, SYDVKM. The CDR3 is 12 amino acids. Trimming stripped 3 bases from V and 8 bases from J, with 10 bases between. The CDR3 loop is CASSLATREAFF. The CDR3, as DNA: TGTGCCAGCAGTTTGGCCACCCGAGAAGCTTTCTTT.

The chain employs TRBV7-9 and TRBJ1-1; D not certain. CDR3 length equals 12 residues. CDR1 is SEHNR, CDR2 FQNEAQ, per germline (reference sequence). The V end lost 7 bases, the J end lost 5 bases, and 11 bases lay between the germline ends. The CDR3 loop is CASTVDQTEAFF. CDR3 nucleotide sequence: TGTGCCAGCACCGTGGACCAAACTGAAGCTTTCTTT.

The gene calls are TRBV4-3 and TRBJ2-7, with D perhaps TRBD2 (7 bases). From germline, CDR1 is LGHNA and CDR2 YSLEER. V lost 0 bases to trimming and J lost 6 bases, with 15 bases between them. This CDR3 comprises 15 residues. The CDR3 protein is CASSQEGGGAREQYF. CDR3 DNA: TGCGCCAGCAGCCAAGAAGGAGGGGGGGCCCGCGAGCAGTACTTC.

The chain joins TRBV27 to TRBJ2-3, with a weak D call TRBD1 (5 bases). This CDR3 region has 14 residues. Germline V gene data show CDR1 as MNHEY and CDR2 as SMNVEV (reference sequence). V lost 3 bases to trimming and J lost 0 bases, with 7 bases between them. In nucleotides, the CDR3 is TGTGCCAGCAGTTTCGCAGGGAGCACAGATACGCAGTATTTT. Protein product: CASSFAGSTDTQYF.